This TCR beta chain was sequenced in a study of cytomegalovirus exposure and HLA in healthy donors. Study results and caveats: Cytomegalovirus-associated status was assigned to some 160 TCR beta chains. TCR beta V segments were, for the most part, productive about 87% or about 30% of the time in an earlier analysis. One cluster of highly shared sequence variants probably arose as a sequencing artifact.

The CDR3 is 17 residues long. PCR was performed using 60 Vbeta and 13 Jbeta primers. This table comes from immunoSEQ multiplex PCR, and its TCRdb copy is limited to in-frame clones, with some not included. Among 95,000 to 150,000 clones listed, about 80% were seen once. This clone has just a few counts. Antigen: not known. The receptor comes from a man aged 55 to 69 in good health and CMV-seropositive. The source material was PBMCs. The chain couples TRBV21-1 to TRBJ2-7; the table's D call TRBD1 went unverified against the DNA. TRBV21-1 is tagged as a pseudogene. CDR3: CASSKKRDRLLSYEQYF. DNA of the CDR3: TGTGCCAGCAGCAAAAAGCGGGACAGGCTACTCTCCTACGAGCAGTACTTC.